The 18 T cell receptor beta chains in this list originate from one sample, sequenced in a study of Ad26.COV2.S vaccination and SARS-CoV-2 variants. Clones were read by immunoSEQ multiplex PCR, and TCRdb kept only the in-frame ones, dropping some. The repertoire holds hundreds of thousands of clones, with more than 80% as singletons. The sample's treatment: about 20 received Ad26.COV2.S at low or high dose, single or two shots; about 5 received placebo; per-sample allocation not given. Specimen acquisition occurred on day 63 following the initial vaccine or placebo injection. The sequencing used peripheral blood, collected in a trial of Ad26.COV2.S vaccine versus placebo. Every receptor here comes from a person between 18 and 59 years old who received the Ad26.COV2.S COVID-19 vaccine or a placebo.

The chain links TRBV5-1 to TRBJ2-1; D gene uncertain. CDR3 length equals 15 residues. V dropped 6 bases and J dropped 8 bases, with 21 bases sitting between them. Germline assignment: CDR1 SGHRS and CDR2 YFSETQ. CDR3 bases: TGCGCCAGCACCGCCGGGTCCCGTGGGATCGATGAGCAGTTCTTC. Its protein product is CASTAGSRGIDEQFF.

The chain links TRBV2 to TRBJ2-7; 7 bases are a match to TRBD1. The V gene's germline CDR1 is SNHLY and CDR2 FYNNEI. J was trimmed by 2 bases and V by 5 bases; bases with no gene match: 3. The CDR3 is 13 residues long. CDR3: CASSYTGAYEQYF. The CDR3 bases are TGTGCCAGCAGTTACACAGGGGCCTACGAGCAGTACTTC. Filled out from reference TRBV2 and TRBJ2-7, the complete variable domain reads EPEVTQTPSHQVTQMGQEVILRCVPISNHLYFYWYRQILGQKVEFLVSFYNNEISEKSEIFDDQFSVERPDGSNFTLKIRSTKLEDSAMYFCASSYTGAYEQYFGPGTRLTVT.

The J gene is TRBJ2-3, the V gene TRBV28, with D unclear. Trimming pared 5 bases from V and 4 bases from J, leaving 7 bases between. Germline V gene lookup returns CDR1 MDHEN and CDR2 SYDVKM. CDR3 length equals 12 residues. The CDR3 here is CASSGVSDTQYF. CDR3 nucleotide sequence: TGTGCCAGCAGTGGAGTCTCAGATACGCAGTATTTT.

The chain joins TRBV3-1 (or the pseudogene TRBV3-2) to TRBJ1-5; no clear D gene. Trimming shortened V by 0 bases and J by 8 bases, and 14 bases separated the two germline ends. Germline-derived CDR1 and CDR2 are LGHDT and YNNKEL (reference sequence). The CDR3 extends over 15 amino acids. CDR3 region: CASSQDASAGKPQHF. The CDR3 DNA reads as TGTGCCAGCAGCCAAGATGCCTCGGCGGGGAAGCCCCAGCATTTT.

V and J are TRBV30 and TRBJ1-5, with D unclear. Between the trimmed V and J ends, which lost 0 bases and 3 bases, there was a span of 9 bases. This CDR3 has 14 residues. The germline CDR1 and CDR2 sequences are GTSNPN and SVGIG (reference sequence). CDR3 sequence (DNA): TGTGCCTGGAGTGTGGTCAGGTCCAATCAGCCCCAGCATTTT. Residues: CAWSVVRSNQPQHF.

This chain links TRBV14 with TRBJ1-4; D may be TRBD1 (5 bases). The V end lost 4 bases, the J end lost 4 bases, and 19 bases lay between the germline ends. Germline-derived CDR1 and CDR2 are SGHDN and FVKESK. The CDR3 is 17 amino acids. The CDR3 DNA is TGTGCCAGCAGCCCCCTGCAGGGCTCCAGGGTTAATGAAAAACTGTTTTTT. Its protein product is CASSPLQGSRVNEKLFF. Using reference TRBV14 and TRBJ1-4 for the parts outside the CDR3, the full variable domain is EAGVTQFPSHSVIEKGQTVTLRCDPISGHDNLYWYRRVMGKEIKFLLHFVKESKQDESGMPNNRFLAERTGGTYSTLKVQPAELEDSGVYFCASSPLQGSRVNEKLFFGSGTQLSVL.

This rearrangement joins TRBV3-1 (or the pseudogene TRBV3-2) to TRBJ1-1, with D possibly being TRBD1 (6 bases). The CDR3 is made up of 14 amino acids. Trimming left V 4 bases short and J 7 bases short, with 16 bases between. Germline V CDR1 and CDR2: LGHDT, YNNKEL (reference sequence). This chain's CDR3 is CASSPSGAPGEAFF. The CDR3 DNA is TGTGCCAGCAGCCCCTCGGGGGCCCCAGGTGAAGCTTTCTTT.

The chain is built from TRBV5-8 and TRBJ2-1; D is unresolved. Trimming took 6 bases from V and 6 from J, leaving 10 bases between them. Germline V lookup: CDR1 SGHTS, CDR2 YDEGEE. The CDR3 has 12 residues. The CDR3: CASTLRTNEQFF. The DNA for the CDR3 is TGTGCCAGCACCCTAAGGACCAATGAGCAGTTCTTC.

The CDR3 DNA sequence: TGTGCCAGCAGGGATCAGGGGGGGGCCTCCTACAATGAGCAGTTCTTC. Protein product: CASRDQGGASYNEQFF. The chain employs TRBV7-2 and TRBJ2-1; either TRBD1 or TRBD2 may supply D (7 bases each). The CDR3 contains 16 residues. Trimming took off 6 bases at V and 0 bases at J, with 15 bases between the two ends. The germline V gene encodes CDR1 SGHTA and CDR2 FQGNSA.

The J gene is TRBJ2-7, the V gene TRBV9, with TRBD2 identical over 8 bases. With 0 bases clipped from V and 5 bases from J, the junction kept 7 bases outside the gene matches. The germline CDR1 and CDR2 sequences are SGDLS and YYNGEE. The CDR3 runs to 15 residues. CDR3 nucleotides: TGTGCCAGCAGCGTAGGAAGCGGGAGTCTCCACGAGCAGTACTTC. Its protein product is CASSVGSGSLHEQYF.

The rearrangement uses TRBV2 and TRBJ2-7; the match to TRBD2 covers 7 bases. The CDR3 runs to 16 residues. Trimming took 1 base from V and 7 from J; bases not matched to a gene: 13. Germline values: CDR1 SNHLY, CDR2 FYNNEI. The CDR3 loop is CASSEVGLAALREQYF. As DNA, the CDR3 is TGTGCCAGCAGTGAAGTGGGGCTAGCGGCCTTGAGGGAGCAGTACTTC.

This clone appeared once. V usage is TRBV2 and J usage is TRBJ2-5; D gene uncertain. Looked up from germline, CDR1 is SNHLY and CDR2 is FYNNEI. The CDR3 consists of 13 residues. Trimming left V 1 base short and J 2 bases short, with 5 bases between. Written as DNA, the CDR3 is TGTGCCAGCAGTGAAGTGGAACAAGAGACCCAGTACTTC. Translation: CASSEVEQETQYF.

V is TRBV2 and J is TRBJ1-1, with 7 bases identical to TRBD1. The CDR3 loop spans 14 amino acids. The V and J ends lost 4 bases and 4 bases, in that order; junction bases with no gene match: 6. CDR1 and CDR2 from the germline V gene are SNHLY and FYNNEI. DNA of the CDR3: TGTGCCAGCAGTGCACAGGGGTGGGCCACTGAAGCTTTCTTT. Amino acid sequence: CASSAQGWATEAFF.

This clone appeared once. The chain recombines TRBV24-1 with TRBJ2-1; D gene ambiguous. From germline, CDR1 is KGHDR and CDR2 SFDVKD. Trimming removed 5 bases at V and 2 bases at J, with 6 bases between. This CDR3 spans 13 amino acids. The CDR3 loop is CATSGSAYNEQFF. CDR3 nucleotides: TGTGCCACCAGTGGATCGGCCTACAATGAGCAGTTCTTC.

The chain has TRBV2 and TRBJ2-3; 7 bases fit TRBD2. The V segment lost 7 bases and the J segment 0 bases; nucleotides outside the gene matches: 7. This CDR3 is built from 15 residues. Germline CDR1 is SNHLY and CDR2 is FYNNEI. In DNA form, the CDR3 reads TGTGCCAGCACCCTAATTAGCGGGAGCACAGATACGCAGTATTTT. It yields the protein CASTLISGSTDTQYF.

The chain joins TRBV5-4 to TRBJ1-1; the D is unclear. Germline V lookup: CDR1 SGHNT, CDR2 YYREEE (reference sequence). The length of the CDR3 is 16 residues. V shed 4 bases and J shed 1 base, with 17 bases lying between them. The CDR3: CASSPTYSQANTEAFF. The CDR3 DNA sequence: TGTGCCAGCAGCCCGACCTACTCCCAGGCGAACACTGAAGCTTTCTTT. The full variable domain, rest sourced from reference TRBV5-4 and TRBJ1-1, is ETGVTQSPTHLIKTRGQQVTLRCSSQSGHNTVSWYQQALGQGPQFIFQYYREEENGRGNFPPRFSGLQFPNYSSELNVNALELDDSALYLCASSPTYSQANTEAFFGQGTRLTVV.

The chain couples TRBV6-6 to TRBJ2-1; a weak D match, TRBD1 (5 bases). This CDR3 is 15 amino acids long. Trimming cost V 7 bases and J 7 bases, with 20 bases left between them. Germline V lookup: CDR1 MNHNY, CDR2 SVGAGI (reference sequence). In DNA form, the CDR3 reads TGTGCCAGCACCACCCTGGGCGAGCCAGGGAATGAGCAGTTCTTC. The encoded protein is CASTTLGEPGNEQFF.

The V gene is TRBV29-1, the J gene TRBJ2-1, with 12 bases fitting TRBD2. V lost 6 bases and J lost 7; bases outside the gene matches: 4. Germline loops: CDR1 SQVTM, CDR2 ANQGSEA. This CDR3 region has 13 residues. CDR3 in DNA: TGCAGCGTCCTAGCGGGAGGGATTAATGAGCAGTTCTTC. Protein: CSVLAGGINEQFF.